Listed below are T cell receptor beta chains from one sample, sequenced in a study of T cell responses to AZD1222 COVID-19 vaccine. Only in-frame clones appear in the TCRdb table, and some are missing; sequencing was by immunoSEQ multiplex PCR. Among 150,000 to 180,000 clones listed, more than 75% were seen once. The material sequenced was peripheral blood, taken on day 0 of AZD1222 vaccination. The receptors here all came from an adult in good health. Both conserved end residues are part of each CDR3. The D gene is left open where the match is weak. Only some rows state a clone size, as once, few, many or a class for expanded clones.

TGTGCCAGCAGTGACCCAGGAGGGGGGAACACTGAAGCTTTCTTT | CASSDPGGGNTEAFF | TRBV25-1 | - | TRBJ1-1 | -
TGCGCCAGCAGTCGAGCTGGAGGCAATCAGCCCCAGCATTTT | CASSRAGGNQPQHF | TRBV4-1 | - | TRBJ1-5 | once
TGTGCCAGCAGCCGTTCCAGGAGTCAGCCCCAGCATTTT | CASSRSRSQPQHF | TRBV11-2 | - | TRBJ1-5 | -
TGTGCCAGCAGCTACGGGTGGGCGGGACGCACAGATACGCAGTATTTT | CASSYGWAGRTDTQYF | TRBV7-6 | - | TRBJ2-3 | -
TGCGCCAGCAGTCGGGGTGATTCACCCCTCCACTTT | CASSRGDSPLHF | TRBV10-2 | - | TRBJ1-6 | -
TGTGCCAGCAGCGTAGCCGGGACATCGCCCGAAGCTTTCTTT | CASSVAGTSPEAFF | TRBV9 | - | TRBJ1-1 | -
TGTGCCAGCAGCCTGGGGCCCGGGAACTACGAGCAGTACTTC | CASSLGPGNYEQYF | TRBV7-3 | - | TRBJ2-7 | once
TGTGCCAGCAGGGGATCTGGAAACACCATATATTTT | CASRGSGNTIYF | TRBV7-9 | - | TRBJ1-3 | few
TGCGCCAGCAGCTTCCGCCGGGGTAACACCGGGGAGCTGTTTTTT | CASSFRRGNTGELFF | TRBV5-1 | - | TRBJ2-2 | once
TGCGCCAGCAGCCAAGAGGGGGAAGGACCCCCGACCCCGTTCTTC | CASSQEGEGPPTPFF | TRBV4-1 | - | TRBJ2-1 | once
TGTGCCAGCAGCCTTGCGCTAGCGGGGGAAGAGACCCAGTACTTC | CASSLALAGEETQYF | TRBV5-6 | TRBD2 | TRBJ2-5 | -
TGTGCCAGCAGCTTAACGGGGGGACTTTTCCCAAACGAGCAGTACTTC | CASSLTGGLFPNEQYF | TRBV5-4 | TRBD2 | TRBJ2-7 | -
TGTGCCAGCAGCTTGGGGGGGCGGGGTGTAAACTATGGCTACACCTTC | CASSLGGRGVNYGYTF | TRBV5-4 | - | TRBJ1-2 | once
TGTGCCGGGGGCAGGGCCAATGAAAAACTGTTTTTT | CAGGRANEKLFF | TRBV18 | - | TRBJ1-4 | -
TGCAGCGTTGACGAGGGGGCAAACACAGATACGCAGTATTTT | CSVDEGANTDTQYF | TRBV29-1 | TRBD1 | TRBJ2-3 | -
TGTGCCAGCAGTGAAGGTCAGGGGTCGAACACCGGGGAGCTGTTTTTT | CASSEGQGSNTGELFF | TRBV6-1 | - | TRBJ2-2 | few
TGTGCTAGCAGCTCCGATGGCCACAATGAGCAGTTCTTC | CASSSDGHNEQFF | TRBV7-7 | - | TRBJ2-1 | -
TGTGCCAGTAGTACCGACAGGGAGAACACTGAAGCTTTCTTT | CASSTDRENTEAFF | TRBV19 | TRBD1 | TRBJ1-1 | -
TGCGCCAGCAGTGAAGGCGCCGGGGACACAGATACGCAGTATTTT | CASSEGAGDTDTQYF | TRBV10-1 | - | TRBJ2-3 | few
TGTGCCATCGGTTCGGCGGGATATAGGTCCTACGAGCAGTACTTC | CAIGSAGYRSYEQYF | TRBV10-3 | - | TRBJ2-7 | -
TGCGCCAGCAGTGAGTCCAGGGGGAGAGGAAACACCATATATTTT | CASSESRGRGNTIYF | TRBV10-2 | TRBD1 | TRBJ1-3 | -
TGTGCCAGCAGTTTATTTCAGGGAATCTCTGGAAACACCATATATTTT | CASSLFQGISGNTIYF | TRBV28 | - | TRBJ1-3 | -
TGTGCCAGCACGGGGCTTCCCTCCTACAATGAGCAGTTCTTC | CASTGLPSYNEQFF | TRBV27 | - | TRBJ2-1 | few
TGTGCCAGCAGCTCTTGGACAGGGCCGGGCGGCTACACCTTC | CASSSWTGPGGYTF | TRBV7-9 | TRBD1 | TRBJ1-2 | -
TGTGCCAGTACTGCCGGGACAGGGACCCTCCGCTTC | CASTAGTGTLRF | TRBV6-5 | TRBD1 | TRBJ2-7 | once
TGTGCCAGCAGCTTGGGGACTAGCGGGAAGGGGAATGAGCAGTTCTTC | CASSLGTSGKGNEQFF | TRBV5-8 | TRBD2 | TRBJ2-1 | -
TGTGCCAGCACCCAGGGGGCTAGGGATTCACCCCTCCACTTT | CASTQGARDSPLHF | TRBV21-1 | - | TRBJ1-6 | -
TGTGCCAGCAGTTCCAACTATGGCTACACCTTC | CASSSNYGYTF | TRBV28 | - | TRBJ1-2 | -
TGTGCCAGCAGCTTAGCTCTCGGAATATACAATGAGCAGTTCTTC | CASSLALGIYNEQFF | TRBV7-9 | - | TRBJ2-1 | -
TGTGCCAGCTCACCGTCCAATGCAGAGACCCAGTACTTC | CASSPSNAETQYF | TRBV18 | - | TRBJ2-5 | -
TGTGCCAGCAGCCTGCTGGACAGGTCTGTTTCGGGGTATGGCTACACCTTC | CASSLLDRSVSGYGYTF | TRBV5-5 | TRBD1 | TRBJ1-2 | -
TGTGCCTGCGCCCGGACAGCTAGCACAGATACGCAGTATTTT | CACARTASTDTQYF | TRBV6-5 | - | TRBJ2-3 | -
TGTGCCAGCAGTCGAGATCGGGACAGGGCAAGGTTCCAGCCCCAGCATTTT | CASSRDRDRARFQPQHF | TRBV27 | TRBD1 | TRBJ1-5 | -
TGTGCCAGCAGCCAATCCAGGGCCACAGATACGCAGTATTTT | CASSQSRATDTQYF | TRBV3-1/TRBV3-2 | - | TRBJ2-3 | -
TGTGCCAGCAGTTGGCTAGCGGACCCTCCGGTCAGTGTCACAGATACGCAGTATTTT | CASSWLADPPVSVTDTQYF | TRBV28 | TRBD2 | TRBJ2-3 | -
TGCGCCAGCAGCTTGGTCGTGCAGGGGTCCTACGAGCAGTACTTC | CASSLVVQGSYEQYF | TRBV5-1 | - | TRBJ2-7 | -
TGCGCCAGCAGCCGCGGACTAGCGGTTAGCACAGATACGCAGTATTTT | CASSRGLAVSTDTQYF | TRBV5-1 | TRBD2 | TRBJ2-3 | -
TGTGCCAGCAGCTCGGGGATTTCTAACTATGGCTACACCTTC | CASSSGISNYGYTF | TRBV28 | - | TRBJ1-2 | -
TGTGCCAGCAGTCCGCCCGACAGGCTTAATGAAAAACTGTTTTTT | CASSPPDRLNEKLFF | TRBV28 | - | TRBJ1-4 | -
TGCAGCGTTGGACAGGGGGAGAATTCACCCCTCCACTTT | CSVGQGENSPLHF | TRBV29-1 | TRBD1 | TRBJ1-6 | -
TGTGCCAGCAGCAGAACGTGGGAAAAACTGTTTTTT | CASSRTWEKLFF | TRBV12-3/TRBV12-4 | - | TRBJ1-4 | -
TGTGCCAGCAGTTATGGGGAGTTAGGCACTGAAGCTTTCTTT | CASSYGELGTEAFF | TRBV6-5 | - | TRBJ1-1 | -
TGTGCCAGCAGTGCCCCCGTAGAAAAACTGTTTTTT | CASSAPVEKLFF | TRBV28 | - | TRBJ1-4 | -
TGTGCCAGCAGTGAGACGCGAAGGACAGGCACTCGTAATTCACCCCTCCACTTT | CASSETRRTGTRNSPLHF | TRBV2 | TRBD1 | TRBJ1-6 | -
TGTGCCTGGAGTACTCTCCGGGACTTCAACTACGAGCAGTACTTC | CAWSTLRDFNYEQYF | TRBV30 | - | TRBJ2-7 | -
TGTGCCTGGAGTCCGACCCCCCTCGGGAGGGTTACCGGGGAGCTGTTTTTT | CAWSPTPLGRVTGELFF | TRBV30 | TRBD2 | TRBJ2-2 | once
TGTGCCAGCAGCTTAGTGACTAGGGCCTCTGGGGCCAACGTCCTGACTTTC | CASSLVTRASGANVLTF | TRBV11-2 | - | TRBJ2-6 | -
TGTGCCAGCAGTCCCCCAGGGACAGATACGCAGTATTTT | CASSPPGTDTQYF | TRBV3-1/TRBV3-2 | - | TRBJ2-3 | -
TGCGCCAGCAGCTTGGTGCGGGCTAGCGGGATTAAGACCTACGAGCAGTACTTC | CASSLVRASGIKTYEQYF | TRBV5-1 | TRBD2 | TRBJ2-7 | -
TGTGCCAGCAGCGGTGGGACTTTAGGCGAAAAACTGTTTTTT | CASSGGTLGEKLFF | TRBV2 | - | TRBJ1-4 | -
TGTGCCAGCAGTCTCCCGGGTTCCTATGGCTACACCTTC | CASSLPGSYGYTF | TRBV6-5 | - | TRBJ1-2 | -
TGTGCCAGCAACTGGGGTAGGGGGACTGAAGCTTTCTTT | CASNWGRGTEAFF | TRBV25-1 | - | TRBJ1-1 | -
TGTGCCAGCTCCCGCCATCCAGATACGCAGTATTTT | CASSRHPDTQYF | TRBV27 | - | TRBJ2-3 | once